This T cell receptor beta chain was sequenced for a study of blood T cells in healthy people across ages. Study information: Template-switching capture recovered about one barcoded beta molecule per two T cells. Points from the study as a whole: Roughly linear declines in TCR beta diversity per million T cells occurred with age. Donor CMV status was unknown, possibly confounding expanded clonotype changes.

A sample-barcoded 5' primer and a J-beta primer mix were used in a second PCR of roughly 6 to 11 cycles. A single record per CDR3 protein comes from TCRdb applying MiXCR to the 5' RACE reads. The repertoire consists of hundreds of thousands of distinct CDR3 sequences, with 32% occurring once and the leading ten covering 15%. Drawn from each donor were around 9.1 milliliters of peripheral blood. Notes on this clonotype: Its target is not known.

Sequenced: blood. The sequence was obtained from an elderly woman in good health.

The CDR3 DNA is TGTGCCAGCAGCTACGGACAGATAAACTATGGCTACACCTTC. Protein product: CASSYGQINYGYTF. This chain connects TRBV12-3 or TRBV12-4 to TRBJ1-2; D is perhaps TRBD1 (6 bases). The V end lost 6 bases, the J end lost 2 bases, and 13 bases lay between the germline ends. The length of the CDR3 is 14 residues.